Listed here is a single T cell receptor (beta chain). Antigen specificity is unknown. The data are from a study of OX40 agonist ivuxolimab in advanced cancers. V trimming: 7 bases; J trimming: 2 bases; junction bases outside the gene matches: 4. There are 14 residues in the CDR3. Germline assignment: CDR1 MNHEY and CDR2 SVGAGI. Generated by immunoSEQ multiplex PCR, the TCRdb table keeps only in-frame clones and is missing some. The top ten hold 24% of the sample, which has tens of thousands of clones, approximately 90% seen once. Whole-study results and caveats: Dosing at 0.1 to 3.0 mg/kg was accompanied by clonal expansion of CD4+ and CD8+ blood T cells by week 6.

The rearrangement uses TRBV6-5 and TRBJ2-1; the match to TRBD1 covers 8 bases. Source: CD4+ or CD8+ T cells sorted from blood, taken in a trial of the OX40 agonist ivuxolimab. This receptor was obtained from an adult with an advanced solid tumor such as melanoma, head and neck, liver or kidney cancer. This CDR3 is CASKRTGPYNEQFF. In DNA form, the CDR3 reads TGTGCCAGCAAGAGGACAGGGCCCTACAATGAGCAGTTCTTC.